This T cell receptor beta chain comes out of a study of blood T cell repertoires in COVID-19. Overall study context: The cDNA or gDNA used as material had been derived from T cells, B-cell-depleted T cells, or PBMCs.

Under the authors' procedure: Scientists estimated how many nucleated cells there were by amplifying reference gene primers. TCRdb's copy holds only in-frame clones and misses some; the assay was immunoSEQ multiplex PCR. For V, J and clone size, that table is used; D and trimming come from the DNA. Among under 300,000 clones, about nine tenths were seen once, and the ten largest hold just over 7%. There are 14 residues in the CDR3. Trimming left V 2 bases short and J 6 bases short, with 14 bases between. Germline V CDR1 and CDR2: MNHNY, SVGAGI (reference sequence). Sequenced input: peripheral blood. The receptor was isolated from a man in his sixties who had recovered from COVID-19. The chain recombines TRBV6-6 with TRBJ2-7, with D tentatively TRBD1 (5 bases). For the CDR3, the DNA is TGTGCCAGCAGTTACGACCAGACAGTTTCCGAGCAGTACGTC. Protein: CASSYDQTVSEQYV.